A single sample gave rise to the 32 T cell receptor beta chains below, sequenced in a study of CD8 T cells in Susac syndrome. cDNA came from about 0.5 to 1 ug RNA primed by random hexamers. TCRdb ran MiXCR on the immunoSEQ multiplex PCR reads and lists one entry per CDR3 protein. This table has about 190,000 distinct CDR3 sequences, approximately 95% appearing once. The sequenced sample consisted of CD8+ T cells from PBMCs. These receptors came from a human donor with Susac syndrome.

In DNA, the CDR3 is TGCAGTGCTTTTCTTCGGACGGCGAACACCGGGGAGCTGTTTTTT. Amino acids: CSAFLRTANTGELFF. This rearrangement joins TRBV20-1 to TRBJ2-2, with unresolved D. Germline CDR1 and CDR2: DFQATT and SNEGSKA (reference sequence). There are 15 residues in the CDR3. Trimming pared 5 bases from V and 0 bases from J, leaving 13 bases between.

J is TRBJ2-5 and V is TRBV6-5; the D gene is possibly TRBD1 (5 bases). Germline V gene lookup returns CDR1 MNHEY and CDR2 SVGAGI. The length of the CDR3 is 13 residues. The V gene lost 2 bases and the J gene lost 5 bases, with 9 bases spanning the gap. This chain's CDR3 is CASSYQGRETQYF. The DNA for the CDR3 is TGTGCCAGCAGTTACCAGGGAAGGGAGACCCAGTACTTC.

The V call is TRBV7-8, the J call TRBJ2-2, with 7 nucleotides matching TRBD1. This CDR3 comprises 18 residues. CDR1 is SGHVS, CDR2 FQNEAQ, per germline. V was clipped by 4 bases and J by 0 bases; unmatched bases: 11. Here the CDR3 reads CASSYGTAPYSNTGELFF. As DNA, the CDR3 is TGTGCCAGCAGCTATGGGACAGCCCCATACTCGAACACCGGGGAGCTGTTTTTT. Based on the CDR3 plus reference TRBV7-8 and TRBJ2-2, the full variable domain is GAGVSQSPRYKVAKRGQDVALRCDPISGHVSLFWYQQALGQGPEFLTYFQNEAQLDKSGLPSDRFFAERPEGSVSTLKIQRTQQEDSAVYLCASSYGTAPYSNTGELFFGEGSRLTVL.

The V and J genes are TRBV25-1 and TRBJ2-7; D unresolved. CDR3 length equals 12 residues. Trimming stripped 9 bases from V and 3 bases from J, with 12 bases between. The germline gives CDR1 MGHDK, CDR2 SYGVNS. CDR3 in amino acids: CARTTERYEQYF. The DNA of the CDR3 is TGTGCCAGAACTACAGAACGCTACGAGCAGTACTTC.

This chain links TRBV3-1 with TRBJ2-7, with a possible D match to TRBD1 (5 bases). Germline-derived CDR1 and CDR2 are LGHDT and YNNKEL (reference sequence). The V and J ends lost 4 bases and 3 bases respectively, with 16 bases between them. CDR3 length: 15 residues. The CDR3 region is CASSPSKGRVYEQYF. CDR3 coding DNA: TGTGCCAGCAGCCCCTCGAAGGGGCGCGTCTACGAGCAGTACTTC.

This rearrangement joins TRBV3-1 to TRBJ1-2; a possible D gene is TRBD1 (6 bases). This CDR3 comprises 14 residues. Germline CDR1 is LGHDT and CDR2 is YNNKEL (reference sequence). The V end lost 4 bases, the J end lost 8 bases, and 17 bases lay between the germline ends. The CDR3 nucleotides are TGTGCCAGCAGCCTGAAGGGGGGCTGGGGAGGCTACACCTTC. Residues: CASSLKGGWGGYTF.

The chain employs TRBV2 and TRBJ2-2; TRBD1 agrees at 10 bases. Germline loops: CDR1 SNHLY, CDR2 FYNNEI. The CDR3 runs to 15 residues. V was clipped by 7 bases and J by 2 bases; unmatched bases: 4. CDR3: CASTGTGENTGELFF. In DNA, the CDR3 is TGTGCCAGCACCGGGACAGGGGAAAACACCGGGGAGCTGTTTTTT.

The chain employs TRBV12-3 or TRBV12-4 and TRBJ2-1; no firm D call. Trimming pared 9 bases from V and 5 bases from J, leaving 14 bases between. This CDR3 is built from 13 residues. CDR3: CASYSRTNNEQFF. CDR3 nucleotides: TGTGCCAGTTATTCCAGGACGAACAATGAGCAGTTCTTC.

The V and J genes are TRBV2 and TRBJ2-1; no clear D gene. Trimming left V 4 bases short and J 5 bases short, with 9 bases between. Germline values: CDR1 SNHLY, CDR2 FYNNEI. The CDR3 runs 13 residues. The CDR3 sequence is CASSGLVNNEQFF. The DNA of the CDR3 is TGTGCCAGCAGTGGGCTAGTCAACAATGAGCAGTTCTTC.

The genes are TRBV27 and TRBJ1-1; no clear D gene. V lost 10 bases and J lost 4, with 13 bases in between. Germline lookup yields CDR1 MNHEY and CDR2 SMNVEV (reference sequence). The CDR3 is 12 amino acids. This CDR3 is CAIGDGRTEAFF. In DNA, the CDR3 is TGTGCCATCGGAGACGGTCGCACTGAAGCTTTCTTT.

This clonotype has just one count. This chain connects TRBV12-3 or TRBV12-4 to TRBJ2-3, with TRBD1 as a possible D gene (5 bases). V was pared by 5 bases and J by 0 bases, with 21 bases between. The CDR3 is 18 residues long. The CDR3 here is CASSGPGITEISTDTQYF. The CDR3 DNA sequence: TGTGCCAGCAGTGGCCCAGGGATAACGGAAATAAGCACAGATACGCAGTATTTT.

The CDR3 DNA sequence: TGTGCCAGCAGTTACGGGGACAGGGGAGCCTACGAGCAGTACTTC. Its translation is CASSYGDRGAYEQYF. J is TRBJ2-7 and V is TRBV6-5; 10 bases align to TRBD1. CDR3 length equals 15 residues. Germline CDR1 reads MNHEY; CDR2 reads SVGAGI. J gave up 2 bases and V 2 bases, and 3 bases lay outside the gene matches.

The gene calls are TRBV9 and TRBJ2-7, with 11 bases that match TRBD2. Germline V CDR1 and CDR2: SGDLS, YYNGEE. CDR3 length equals 14 residues. V was pared by 3 bases and J by 3 bases, with 2 bases of the junction left unmatched. CDR3: CASSEGTSGYEQYF. Here the CDR3 DNA reads TGTGCCAGCAGCGAGGGGACTAGCGGCTACGAGCAGTACTTC.

The CDR3 protein is CASSLYDGYEQYF. CDR3 coding DNA: TGTGCCAGCAGCTTGTACGACGGCTACGAGCAGTACTTC. The J gene is TRBJ2-7, the V gene TRBV5-5; D remains ambiguous. The CDR3 loop spans 13 amino acids. With 1 base removed from V and 3 bases from J, the gap between germline ends came to 8 bases. Germline CDR1 SGHKS, CDR2 YYEKEE (reference sequence).

The rearrangement joins TRBV4-2 to TRBJ2-2; 11 bases match TRBD2. With V trimmed by 4 bases and J by 7 bases, 8 bases remained unmatched. The CDR3 contains 16 residues. Looked up from germline, CDR1 is LGHNA and CDR2 is YNFKEQ. In DNA form, the CDR3 reads TGTGCCAGCAGCCCCCATAGCGGGGGGGCCGGCGGGGAGCTGTTTTTT. Translation: CASSPHSGGAGGELFF.

The genes are TRBV4-1 and TRBJ1-5; a possible D gene is TRBD1 (6 bases). V lost 1 base and J lost 4, with 14 bases in between. Germline-derived CDR1 and CDR2 are MGHRA and YSYEKL. The CDR3 spans 16 residues. CDR3 nucleotides: TGCGCCAGCAGCCAAGTGTCAGGAGGGGGAAATCAGCCCCAGCATTTT. Encoded protein: CASSQVSGGGNQPQHF.

This clonotype was counted once. The chain carries TRBV4-2 and TRBJ2-1; D not resolved. Germline CDR1 reads LGHNA; CDR2 reads YNFKEQ. The CDR3 contains 15 residues. With 1 base removed from V and 5 bases from J, the gap between germline ends came to 12 bases. The CDR3 loop reads CASSQVRLADNEQFF. CDR3 in DNA: TGTGCCAGCAGCCAAGTTCGGCTCGCTGACAATGAGCAGTTCTTC.

The CDR3 coding sequence is TGCGCCAGCAGCTTGGGCCAGGGCCATTCACCCCTCCACTTT. Protein: CASSLGQGHSPLHF. This chain joins TRBV5-1 and TRBJ1-6, with D perhaps TRBD1 (5 bases). Germline CDR1 SGHRS, CDR2 YFSETQ. The CDR3 runs 14 residues. The V end was cut by 0 bases, the J end by 8 bases, with 9 bases between.

The table lists this clonotype with a few counts. V is TRBV12-3 or TRBV12-4 and J is TRBJ2-3, with 12 bases lining up with TRBD2. V shed 4 bases and J 2 bases; nucleotides not matched to a gene: 4. The CDR3 extends over 16 amino acids. As DNA, the CDR3 is TGTGCCAGCAGTTCGGGACTAGCGGGTATCACAGATACGCAGTATTTT. It specifies CASSSGLAGITDTQYF.

The chain uses TRBV28 and TRBJ1-5; D unclear. The CDR3 covers 11 residues. Per germline, CDR1 MDHEN and CDR2 SYDVKM. Trimming removed 5 bases at V and 4 bases at J, with 3 bases between. CDR3 nucleotides: TGTGCCAGCAGTGTGAATCAGCCCCAGCATTTT. Translated, it gives CASSVNQPQHF.

This chain connects TRBV30 to TRBJ2-7; D is perhaps TRBD1 (6 bases). This CDR3 is built from 15 residues. V shed 3 bases and J shed 5 bases, with 20 bases lying between them. Germline loops: CDR1 GTSNPN, CDR2 SVGIG (reference sequence). CDR3 bases: TGTGCCTGGAGCGGGACCGGGACATCGTGGGACGAGCAGTACTTC. Its translation: CAWSGTGTSWDEQYF.

The genes are TRBV20-1 and TRBJ1-2; D is unclear. Looked up from germline, CDR1 is DFQATT and CDR2 is SNEGSKA (reference sequence). This CDR3 is built from 12 residues. The CDR3: CRHPEVGYGYTF. The CDR3 DNA follows: TGCAGACACCCAGAGGTGGGCTATGGCTACACCTTC.

This clonotype was observed once. The V and J genes are TRBV3-1 and TRBJ2-7; no clear D gene. The CDR3 extends over 14 amino acids. V was trimmed by 1 base and J by 4 bases, leaving 11 bases between them. Germline CDR1 LGHDT, CDR2 YNNKEL (reference sequence). CDR3 sequence reads: CASSQGSEPYEQYF. The CDR3 nucleotides are TGTGCCAGCAGCCAAGGGTCAGAACCTTACGAGCAGTACTTC.

In regard to this clonotype: Mismatch with germline at one junction end may stem from a read error. This rearrangement joins TRBV7-2 to TRBJ2-7, with TRBD1 matching 7 bases. CDR1 is SGHTA and CDR2 is FQGNSA in the germline V gene. This CDR3 has 16 residues. The CDR3 reads CASSSNLGQGAYEQYF. The CDR3 coding sequence is TGTGCTAGCAGCTCCAACCTGGGGCAGGGGGCCTACGAGCAGTACTTC.

The CDR3 DNA sequence: TGTGCCAGCAGGTCATTCGGGGCGGGACGTGACTACGAGCAGTACTTC. Translation gives CASRSFGAGRDYEQYF. V is TRBV12-3 or TRBV12-4 and J is TRBJ2-7, with D maybe TRBD2 (6 bases). The CDR3 spans 16 residues. V was cut by 6 bases and J by 3 bases, with 21 bases left in between.

This clonotype was detected once. This sequence joins TRBV25-1 and TRBJ1-1; D uncertain. The CDR3 has 13 amino acids. Germline V gene sequence: CDR1 MGHDK, CDR2 SYGVNS. Trimming took off 6 bases at V and 4 bases at J, with 12 bases between the two ends. The CDR3 DNA reads TGTGCCAGCAGCAAAGCCTGGAGCACTGAAGCTTTCTTT. This gives the protein CASSKAWSTEAFF.

This rearrangement joins TRBV4-1 to TRBJ1-1; D gene unclear. Germline loops: CDR1 MGHRA, CDR2 YSYEKL. V lost 0 bases, J lost 3 bases, and 11 bases lay in between. This CDR3 spans 15 amino acids. The CDR3: CASSQEGLSYTEAFF. The DNA of the CDR3 is TGCGCCAGCAGCCAAGAAGGGTTATCGTACACTGAAGCTTTCTTT.

The gene calls are TRBV20-1 and TRBJ1-4; D perhaps matches TRBD1 (5 bases). CDR1 is DFQATT and CDR2 is SNEGSKA in the germline V gene (reference sequence). Trimming left V 3 bases short and J 12 bases short, with 11 bases between. The CDR3 has 11 residues. CDR3 in DNA: TGCAGTGCTAGCGGGGGAAACGAACTGTTTTTT. It specifies CSASGGNELFF.

This rearrangement joins TRBV30 to TRBJ1-6; 8 bases map to TRBD1. The CDR3 spans 17 residues. Germline CDR1 GTSNPN, CDR2 SVGIG (reference sequence). J lost 6 bases, V lost 2 bases, and 12 bases had no gene match. Here the CDR3 reads CAWSFDPGQGGNSPLHF. In nucleotides, the CDR3 is TGTGCCTGGAGTTTTGACCCCGGACAGGGCGGTAATTCACCCCTCCACTTT.

V is TRBV19 and J is TRBJ2-7; no firm D call. The CDR3 spans 14 residues. V was cut by 2 bases and J by 3 bases, with 11 bases left in between. From germline, CDR1 is LNHDA and CDR2 SQIVND (reference sequence). In nucleotides, the CDR3 is TGTGCCAGTAGTATAAGGCCGAGTTTCTACGAGCAGTACTTC. Its protein product is CASSIRPSFYEQYF.

The chain links TRBV6-6 to TRBJ2-2; D remains unclear. Trimming took 7 bases from V and 5 from J, leaving 5 bases between them. CDR1 is MNHNY, CDR2 SVGAGI, per germline (reference sequence). The CDR3 is 11 amino acids. The CDR3 region is CASTPTGELFF. In DNA, the CDR3 is TGTGCCAGCACGCCGACCGGGGAGCTGTTTTTT.

This clonotype was counted a single time. The V and J genes are TRBV9 and TRBJ2-7; 10 bases match TRBD2. V lost 0 bases and J lost 2; bases outside the gene matches: 2. This CDR3 is built from 15 residues. Germline V gives CDR1 SGDLS, CDR2 YYNGEE. The CDR3 here is CASSVDTSGAYEQYF. The CDR3 nucleotides read TGTGCCAGCAGCGTAGATACTAGCGGGGCCTACGAGCAGTACTTC.